This T cell receptor beta chain comes out of a study of blood T cell repertoires in COVID-19. The wider study: The United States, Italy and Spain were the sources of the acute and convalescent COVID-19 samples. The analysed material was cDNA or gDNA that came from T cells, B-cell-depleted T cells, or PBMCs.

Source study methods: Using reference gene primer amplification, nucleated cell counts were estimated. Libraries were prepared by immunoSEQ multiplex PCR; TCRdb keeps only in-frame clonotypes and omits some of them. V and J calls and clone size come straight from that table; D and trimming were deduced from the DNA. The profile covers some 200,000 clones, with 65% to 85% appearing a single time and about 9.4% taken by the ten largest. Germline V gives CDR1 SEHNR, CDR2 FQNEAQ (reference sequence). With 5 bases removed from V and 4 bases from J, the gap between germline ends came to 17 bases. This CDR3 region has 15 residues.

Sample: peripheral blood. The sequence was collected from a woman of 80 years or more with acute or convalescent COVID-19. The chain employs TRBV7-9 and TRBJ1-1; D is possibly TRBD1 (6 bases). Here the CDR3 DNA reads TGTGCCAGCAGCCTCCCATGGGGGCCGGGCACTGAAGCTTTCTTT. Amino acid sequence: CASSLPWGPGTEAFF.